These 7 T cell receptor beta chains were all obtained from the same sample, sequenced in a study of blood T cells in healthy people across ages. A sample-barcoded 5' primer and a J-beta primer mix were used in a second PCR of roughly 6 to 11 cycles. TCRdb called the 5' RACE reads again in MiXCR, with one record for every CDR3 protein. Of hundreds of thousands of distinct CDR3 sequences listed, roughly 50% are singletons. The material sequenced was blood. Receptors were obtained from a woman aged 60 to 75 in good health.

As DNA, the CDR3 is TGTGCCAGCAGCCAGTCGACAGGGGACTATGGCTACACCTTC. It yields the protein CASSQSTGDYGYTF. This chain uses TRBV4-2 with TRBJ1-2; 8 bases are a match to TRBD1. The V gene's germline CDR1 is LGHNA and CDR2 YNFKEQ. Losses at the gene ends were 3 bases for V and 3 bases for J; bases not matched to a gene: 3. The CDR3 length is 14 residues.

The rearrangement uses TRBV28 and TRBJ2-2, with D perhaps TRBD1 (5 bases). The CDR3 spans 13 residues. Trimming pared 5 bases from V and 7 bases from J, leaving 11 bases between. Germline CDR1 and CDR2: MDHEN and SYDVKM. The CDR3 is CASSHQGFGELFF. For the CDR3, the DNA is TGTGCCAGCAGTCACCAGGGATTCGGGGAGCTGTTTTTT.

This clonotype showed up many times. V gene TRBV29-1 combines with J gene TRBJ2-7, with D unresolved. Trimming took 3 bases from V and 1 from J, leaving 7 bases between them. The CDR3 covers 12 residues. CDR1 SQVTM and CDR2 ANQGSEA come from the germline V gene. CDR3 DNA: TGCAGCGTTGAGTACGAATCCTACGAGCAGTACTTC. It is translated as CSVEYESYEQYF.

With regard to this clonotype: An end of the junction does not agree with germline; a read error may underlie this. The gene calls are TRBV7-2 and TRBJ2-6, with D tentatively TRBD2 (5 bases). Germline CDR1 and CDR2: SGHTA and FQGNSA. The CDR3 runs to 15 residues. The CDR3 reads CASSFRGSGTNVLTF. CDR3 sequence (DNA): TGTGCCAGCAGCTTCCGAGGGTCTGGGACCAACGTCCTGACTTTC.

This clonotype was recorded only once. The chain combines TRBV3-1 with TRBJ2-7, with a weak D call TRBD2 (5 bases). The DNA end lines up better with TRBJ2-5; the J call may be wrong. The length of the CDR3 is 12 residues. Germline-derived CDR1 and CDR2 are LGHDT and YNNKEL (reference sequence). The CDR3 nucleotides read TGTGCCAGCAGCCGTATCGCGGGGACCCAGTACTTC. It encodes CASSRIAGTQYF.

This clonotype was detected only once. At one boundary the junction diverges from the germline segment, which might be a read error. V is TRBV20-1 and J is TRBJ2-1; the match to TRBD2 covers 16 bases. This CDR3 has 18 amino acids. Per the germline V gene, CDR1 is DFQATT and CDR2 is SNEGSKA (reference sequence). CDR3 loop: CSAPGLAGGLSSYNERFF. CDR3 sequence (DNA): TGCAGTGCCCCGGGACTAGCGGGAGGGCTAAGCTCCTACAATGAGCGGTTCTTC.

The chain recombines TRBV24-1 with TRBJ2-4; no firm D call. The length of the CDR3 is 12 residues. V was shortened by 8 bases and J by 0 bases, with 4 bases between the two germline ends. Germline CDR1 reads KGHDR; CDR2 reads SFDVKD. DNA for the CDR3: TGTGCCACCAAGCTAGCCAAAAACATTCAGTACTTC. Amino acids: CATKLAKNIQYF.